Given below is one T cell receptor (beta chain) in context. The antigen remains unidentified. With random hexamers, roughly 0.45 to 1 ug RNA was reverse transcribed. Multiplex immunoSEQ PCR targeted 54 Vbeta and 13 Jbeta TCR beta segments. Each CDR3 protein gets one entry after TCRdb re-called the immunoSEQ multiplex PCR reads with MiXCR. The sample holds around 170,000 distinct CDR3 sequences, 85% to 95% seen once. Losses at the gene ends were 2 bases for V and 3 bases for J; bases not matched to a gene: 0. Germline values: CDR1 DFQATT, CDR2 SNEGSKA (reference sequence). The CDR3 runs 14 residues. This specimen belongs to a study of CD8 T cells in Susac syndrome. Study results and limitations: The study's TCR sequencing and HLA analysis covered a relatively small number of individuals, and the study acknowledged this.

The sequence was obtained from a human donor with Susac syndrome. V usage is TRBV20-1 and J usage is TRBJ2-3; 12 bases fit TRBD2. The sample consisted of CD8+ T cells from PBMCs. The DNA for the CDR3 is TGCAGTGCTAGACTAGCGGGGGGGACAGATACGCAGTATTTT. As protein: CSARLAGGTDTQYF.